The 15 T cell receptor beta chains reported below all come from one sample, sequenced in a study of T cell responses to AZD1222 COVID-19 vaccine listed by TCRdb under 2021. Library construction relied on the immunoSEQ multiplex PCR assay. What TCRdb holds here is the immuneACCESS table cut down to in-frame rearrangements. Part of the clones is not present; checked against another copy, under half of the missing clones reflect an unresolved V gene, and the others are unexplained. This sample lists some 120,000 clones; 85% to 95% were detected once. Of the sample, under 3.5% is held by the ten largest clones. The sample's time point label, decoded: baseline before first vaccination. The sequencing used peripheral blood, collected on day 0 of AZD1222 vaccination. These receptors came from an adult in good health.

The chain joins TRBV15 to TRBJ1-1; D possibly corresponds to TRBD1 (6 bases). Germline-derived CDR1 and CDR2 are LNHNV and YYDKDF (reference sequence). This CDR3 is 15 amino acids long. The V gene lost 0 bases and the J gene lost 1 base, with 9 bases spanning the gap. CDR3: CATSRDVGANTEAFF. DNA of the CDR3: TGTGCCACCAGCAGAGATGTGGGGGCGAACACTGAAGCTTTCTTT.

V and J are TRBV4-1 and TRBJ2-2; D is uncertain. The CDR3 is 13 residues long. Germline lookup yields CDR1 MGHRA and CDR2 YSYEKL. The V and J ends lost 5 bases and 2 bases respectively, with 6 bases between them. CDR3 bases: TGCGCCAGCAGCTCTAGAAACACCGGGGAGCTGTTTTTT. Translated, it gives CASSSRNTGELFF.

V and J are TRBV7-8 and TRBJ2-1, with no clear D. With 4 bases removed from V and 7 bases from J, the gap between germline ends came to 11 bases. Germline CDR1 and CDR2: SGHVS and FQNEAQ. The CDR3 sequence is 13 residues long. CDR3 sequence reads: CASSSPPSNEQFF. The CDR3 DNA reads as TGTGCCAGCAGCTCACCCCCCTCTAATGAGCAGTTCTTC.

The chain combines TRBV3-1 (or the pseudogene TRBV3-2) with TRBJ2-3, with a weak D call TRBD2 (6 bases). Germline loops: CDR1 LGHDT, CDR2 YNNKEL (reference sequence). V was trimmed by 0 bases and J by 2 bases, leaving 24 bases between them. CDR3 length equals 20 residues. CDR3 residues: CASSQDRGGAPSKNTDTQYF. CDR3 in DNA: TGTGCCAGCAGCCAAGATCGGGGAGGCGCACCGTCGAAGAACACAGATACGCAGTATTTT.

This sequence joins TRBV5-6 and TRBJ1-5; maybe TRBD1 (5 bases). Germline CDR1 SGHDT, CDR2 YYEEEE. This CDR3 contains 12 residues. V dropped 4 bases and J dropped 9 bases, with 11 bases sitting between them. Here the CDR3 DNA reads TGTGCCAGCAGCCAGGGTGGGAGGCCCCAGCATTTT. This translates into CASSQGGRPQHF.

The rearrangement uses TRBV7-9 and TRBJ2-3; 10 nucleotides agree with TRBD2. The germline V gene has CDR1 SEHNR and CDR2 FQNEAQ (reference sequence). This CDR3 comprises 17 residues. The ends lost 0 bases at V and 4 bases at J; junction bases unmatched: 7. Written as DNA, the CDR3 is TGTGCCAGCAGCTTAGCCGATAGCGGGAGGTCGTCAGATACGCAGTATTTT. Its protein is CASSLADSGRSSDTQYF.

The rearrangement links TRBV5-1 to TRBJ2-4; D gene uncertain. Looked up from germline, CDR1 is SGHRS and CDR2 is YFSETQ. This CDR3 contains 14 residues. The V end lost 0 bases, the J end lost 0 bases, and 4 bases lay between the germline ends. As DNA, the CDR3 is TGCGCCAGCAGCTTGGGGCTAGCCAAAAACATTCAGTACTTC. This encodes CASSLGLAKNIQYF. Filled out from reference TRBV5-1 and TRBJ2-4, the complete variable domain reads KAGVTQTPRYLIKTRGQQVTLSCSPISGHRSVSWYQQTPGQGLQFLFEYFSETQRNKGNFPGRFSGRQFSNSRSEMNVSTLELGDSALYLCASSLGLAKNIQYFGAGTRLSVL.

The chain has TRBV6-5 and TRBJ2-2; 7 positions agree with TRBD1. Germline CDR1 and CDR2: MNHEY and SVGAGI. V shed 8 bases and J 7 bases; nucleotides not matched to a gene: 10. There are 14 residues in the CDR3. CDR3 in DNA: TGTGCCAGCTGCGACAGGGTTCTTTTCGGGGAGCTGTTTTTT. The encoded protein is CASCDRVLFGELFF.

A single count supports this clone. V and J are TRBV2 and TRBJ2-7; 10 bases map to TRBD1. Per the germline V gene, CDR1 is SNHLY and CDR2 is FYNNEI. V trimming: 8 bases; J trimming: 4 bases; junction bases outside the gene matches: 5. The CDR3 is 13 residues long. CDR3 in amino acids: CASSGTGVYEQYF. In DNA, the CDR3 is TGTGCCAGCTCAGGGACAGGGGTATACGAGCAGTACTTC.

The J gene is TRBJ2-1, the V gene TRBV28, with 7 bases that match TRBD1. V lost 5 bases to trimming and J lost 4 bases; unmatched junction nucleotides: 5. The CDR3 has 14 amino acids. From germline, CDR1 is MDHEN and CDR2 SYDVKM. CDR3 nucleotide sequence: TGTGCCAGCAGTGCCGGGACAGATTACAATGAGCAGTTCTTC. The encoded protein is CASSAGTDYNEQFF.

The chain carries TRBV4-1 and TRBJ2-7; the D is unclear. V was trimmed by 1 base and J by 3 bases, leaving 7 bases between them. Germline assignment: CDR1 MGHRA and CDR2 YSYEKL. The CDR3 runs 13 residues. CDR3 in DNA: TGCGCCAGCAGCCAAGGATACAACTACGAGCAGTACTTC. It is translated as CASSQGYNYEQYF.

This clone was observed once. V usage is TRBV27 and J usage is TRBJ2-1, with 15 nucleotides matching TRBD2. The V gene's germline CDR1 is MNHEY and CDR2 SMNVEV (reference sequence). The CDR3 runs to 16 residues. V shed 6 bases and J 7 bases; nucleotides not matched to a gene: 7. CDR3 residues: CASRVRGTSGRNEQFF. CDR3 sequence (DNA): TGTGCCAGCAGAGTACGCGGGACTAGCGGGAGGAATGAGCAGTTCTTC.

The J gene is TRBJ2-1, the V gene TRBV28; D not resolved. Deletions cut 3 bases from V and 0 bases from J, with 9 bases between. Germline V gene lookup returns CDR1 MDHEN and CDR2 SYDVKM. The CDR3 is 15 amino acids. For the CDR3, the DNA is TGTGCCAGCAGTTTGGTTGATAGCTCCTACAATGAGCAGTTCTTC. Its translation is CASSLVDSSYNEQFF.

DNA of the CDR3: TGCGCCAGCAGCTCCGGCAGGGGCAACGATGGCTACACCTTC. Translating gives CASSSGRGNDGYTF. The chain carries TRBV5-1 and TRBJ1-2, with D maybe TRBD1 (6 bases). Germline CDR1 is SGHRS and CDR2 is YFSETQ. The CDR3 has 14 amino acids. The V end was cut by 3 bases, the J end by 6 bases, with 15 bases between.

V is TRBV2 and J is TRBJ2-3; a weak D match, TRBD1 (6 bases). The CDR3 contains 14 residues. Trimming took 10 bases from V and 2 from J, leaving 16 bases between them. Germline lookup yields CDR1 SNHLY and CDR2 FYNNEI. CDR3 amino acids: CAIRQAAFTDTQYF. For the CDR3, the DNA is TGTGCCATCAGACAGGCAGCCTTCACAGATACGCAGTATTTT.